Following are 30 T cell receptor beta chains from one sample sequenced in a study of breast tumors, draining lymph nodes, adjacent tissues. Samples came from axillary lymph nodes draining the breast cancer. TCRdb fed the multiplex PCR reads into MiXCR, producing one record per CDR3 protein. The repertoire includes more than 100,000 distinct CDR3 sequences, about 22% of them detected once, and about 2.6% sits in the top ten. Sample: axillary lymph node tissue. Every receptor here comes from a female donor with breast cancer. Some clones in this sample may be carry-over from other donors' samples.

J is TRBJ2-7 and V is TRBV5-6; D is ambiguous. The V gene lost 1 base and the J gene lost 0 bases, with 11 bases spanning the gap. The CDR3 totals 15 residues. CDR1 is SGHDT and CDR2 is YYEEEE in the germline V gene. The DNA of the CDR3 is TGTGCCAGCAGCTTGCGGCAGGTTAACTCCTACGAGCAGTACTTC. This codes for CASSLRQVNSYEQYF.

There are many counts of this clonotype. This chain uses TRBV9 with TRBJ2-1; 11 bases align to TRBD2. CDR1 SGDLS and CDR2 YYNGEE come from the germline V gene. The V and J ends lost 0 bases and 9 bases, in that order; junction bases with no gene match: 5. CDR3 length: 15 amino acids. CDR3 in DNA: TGTGCCAGCAGCGTAGAACTAGCGGGAGCTGGTGAGCAGTTCTTC. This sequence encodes CASSVELAGAGEQFF. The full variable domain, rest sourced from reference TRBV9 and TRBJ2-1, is DSGVTQTPKHLITATGQRVTLRCSPRSGDLSVYWYQQSLDQGLQFLIQYYNGEERAKGNILERFSAQQFPDLHSELNLSSLELGDSALYFCASSVELAGAGEQFFGPGTRLTVL.

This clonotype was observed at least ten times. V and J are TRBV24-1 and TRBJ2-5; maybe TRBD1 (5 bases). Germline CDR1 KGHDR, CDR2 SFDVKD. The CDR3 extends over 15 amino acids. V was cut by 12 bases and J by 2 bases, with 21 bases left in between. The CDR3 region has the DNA TGTGCCGTAGGTGGGGTTAGGGGTGTTCAAGAGACCCAGTACTTC. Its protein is CAVGGVRGVQETQYF.

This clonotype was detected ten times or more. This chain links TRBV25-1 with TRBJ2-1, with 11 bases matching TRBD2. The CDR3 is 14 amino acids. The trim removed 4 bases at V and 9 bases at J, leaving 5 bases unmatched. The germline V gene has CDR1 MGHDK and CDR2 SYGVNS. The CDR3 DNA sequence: TGTGCCAGCAGTGTTAGCGGGAGGGCCACTGAGCAGTTCTTC. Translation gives CASSVSGRATEQFF.

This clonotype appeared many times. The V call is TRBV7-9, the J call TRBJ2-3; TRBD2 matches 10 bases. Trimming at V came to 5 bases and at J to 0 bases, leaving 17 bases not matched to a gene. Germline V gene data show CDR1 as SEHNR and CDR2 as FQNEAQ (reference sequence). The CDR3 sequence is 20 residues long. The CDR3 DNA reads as TGTGCCAGCAGCAGCCCCCCAGCTAGCGGGAGAGTTTCTAGCACAGATACGCAGTATTTT. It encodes CASSSPPASGRVSSTDTQYF.

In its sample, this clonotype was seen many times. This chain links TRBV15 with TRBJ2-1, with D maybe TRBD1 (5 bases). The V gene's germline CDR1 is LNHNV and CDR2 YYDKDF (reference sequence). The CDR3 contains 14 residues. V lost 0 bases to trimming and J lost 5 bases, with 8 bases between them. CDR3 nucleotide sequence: TGTGCCACCAGCAGAGACAGGGTTCACAATGAGCAGTTCTTC. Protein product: CATSRDRVHNEQFF.

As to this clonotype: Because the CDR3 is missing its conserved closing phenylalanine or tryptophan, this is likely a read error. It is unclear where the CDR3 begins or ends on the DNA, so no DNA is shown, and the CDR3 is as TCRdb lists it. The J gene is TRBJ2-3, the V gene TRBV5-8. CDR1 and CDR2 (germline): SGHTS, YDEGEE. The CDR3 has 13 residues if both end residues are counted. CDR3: CASSLVGRDTQCL.

The CDR3 here is CAWRARSDAYNEQFF. The CDR3 DNA is TGTGCCTGGAGGGCTCGGTCGGACGCCTACAATGAGCAGTTCTTC. The V gene is TRBV30, the J gene TRBJ2-1; D is unresolved. The ends were cut back, 3 bases at V and 2 bases at J, with 14 bases in the middle. Germline V gives CDR1 GTSNPN, CDR2 SVGIG (reference sequence). The CDR3 has 15 residues.

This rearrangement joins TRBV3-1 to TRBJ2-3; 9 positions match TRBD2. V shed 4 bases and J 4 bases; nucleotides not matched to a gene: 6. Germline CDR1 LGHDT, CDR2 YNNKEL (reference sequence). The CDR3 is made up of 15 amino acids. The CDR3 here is CASSRIAGAPDTQYF. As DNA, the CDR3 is TGTGCCAGCAGCCGGATAGCGGGAGCCCCAGATACGCAGTATTTT.

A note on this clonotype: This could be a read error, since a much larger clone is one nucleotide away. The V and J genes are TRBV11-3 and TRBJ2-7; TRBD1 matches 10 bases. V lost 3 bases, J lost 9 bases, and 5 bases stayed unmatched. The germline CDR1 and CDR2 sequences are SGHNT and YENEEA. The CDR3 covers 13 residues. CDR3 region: CASSLGDRGLQYF. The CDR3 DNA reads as TGTGCCAGCAGCTTGGGGGACAGGGGTCTGCAGTACTTC.

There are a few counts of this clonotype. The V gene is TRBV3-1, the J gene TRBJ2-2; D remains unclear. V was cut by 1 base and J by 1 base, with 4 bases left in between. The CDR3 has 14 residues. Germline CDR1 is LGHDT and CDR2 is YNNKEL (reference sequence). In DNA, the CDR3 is TGTGCCAGCAGCCAAGCGTGGAACACCGGGGAGCTGTTTTTT. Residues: CASSQAWNTGELFF.

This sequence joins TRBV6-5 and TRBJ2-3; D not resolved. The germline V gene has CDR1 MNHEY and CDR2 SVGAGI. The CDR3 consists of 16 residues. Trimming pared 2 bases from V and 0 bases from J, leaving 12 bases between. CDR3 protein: CASSYSPRMSTDTQYF. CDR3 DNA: TGTGCCAGCAGTTACAGCCCCCGAATGAGCACAGATACGCAGTATTTT.

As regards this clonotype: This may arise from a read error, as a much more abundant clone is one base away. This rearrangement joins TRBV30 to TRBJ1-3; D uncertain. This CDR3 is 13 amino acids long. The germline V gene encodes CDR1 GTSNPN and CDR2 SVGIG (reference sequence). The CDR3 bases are TGTGCCTGGAGTGGAGACACTGGAAGCACCATATATTTT. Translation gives CAWSGDTGSTIYF.

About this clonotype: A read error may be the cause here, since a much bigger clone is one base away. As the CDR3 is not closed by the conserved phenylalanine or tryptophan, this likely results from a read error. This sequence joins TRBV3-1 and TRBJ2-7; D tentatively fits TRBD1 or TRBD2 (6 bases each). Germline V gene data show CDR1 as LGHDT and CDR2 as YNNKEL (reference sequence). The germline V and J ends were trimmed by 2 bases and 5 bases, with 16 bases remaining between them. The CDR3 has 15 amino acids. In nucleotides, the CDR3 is TGTGCCAGCAGCCAACCGGAAAGGGGGAGGAACGAGCAGTACCTC. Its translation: CASSQPERGRNEQYL.

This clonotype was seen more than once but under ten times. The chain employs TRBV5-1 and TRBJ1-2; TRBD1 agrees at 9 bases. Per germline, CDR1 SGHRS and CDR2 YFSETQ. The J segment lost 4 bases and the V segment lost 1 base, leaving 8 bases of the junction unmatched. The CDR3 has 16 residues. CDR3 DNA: TGCGCCAGCAGCTTGACCCCGGGACAGGGAATCTATGGCTACACCTTC. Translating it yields CASSLTPGQGIYGYTF.

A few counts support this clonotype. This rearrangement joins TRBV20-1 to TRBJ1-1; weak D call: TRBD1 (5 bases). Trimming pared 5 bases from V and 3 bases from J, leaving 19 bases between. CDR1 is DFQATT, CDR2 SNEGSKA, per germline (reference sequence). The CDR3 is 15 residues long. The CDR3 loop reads CSARDVRFGDTEAFF. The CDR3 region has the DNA TGCAGTGCTCGGGACGTAAGGTTCGGGGACACTGAAGCTTTCTTT.

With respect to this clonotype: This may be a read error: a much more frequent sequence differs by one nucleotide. The CDR3 nucleotides are TGTGCCAGCAGCTTAAGGACTGATCTTGGAATGGAGACCCAGTACTTC. Amino acids: CASSLRTDLGMETQYF. The chain has TRBV7-2 and TRBJ2-5; maybe TRBD2 (5 bases). CDR3 length: 16 amino acids. CDR1 is SGHTA, CDR2 FQGNSA, per germline. V lost 2 bases and J lost 5, with 18 bases in between.

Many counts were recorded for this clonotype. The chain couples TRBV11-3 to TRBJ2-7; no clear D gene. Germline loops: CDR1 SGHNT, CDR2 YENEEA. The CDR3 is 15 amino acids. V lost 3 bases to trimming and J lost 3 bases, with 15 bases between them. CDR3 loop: CASSFFWPLGYEQYF. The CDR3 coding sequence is TGTGCCAGCAGCTTTTTCTGGCCCCTTGGCTACGAGCAGTACTTC.

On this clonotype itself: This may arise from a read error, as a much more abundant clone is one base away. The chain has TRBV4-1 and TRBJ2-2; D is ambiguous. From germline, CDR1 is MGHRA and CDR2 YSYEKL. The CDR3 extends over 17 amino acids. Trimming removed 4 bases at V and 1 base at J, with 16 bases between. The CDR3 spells CASSLSGTILNTGELFF. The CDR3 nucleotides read TGCGCCAGCAGCCTAAGTGGCACTATCTTGAACACCGGGGAGCTGTTTTTT.

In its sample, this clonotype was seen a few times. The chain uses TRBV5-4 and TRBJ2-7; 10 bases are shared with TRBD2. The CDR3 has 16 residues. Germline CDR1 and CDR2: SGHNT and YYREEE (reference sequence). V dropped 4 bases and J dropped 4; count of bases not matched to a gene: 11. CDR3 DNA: TGTGCCAGCAGCCGACTAGGGACTAGCGCTTCGTACGAGCAGTACTTC. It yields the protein CASSRLGTSASYEQYF.

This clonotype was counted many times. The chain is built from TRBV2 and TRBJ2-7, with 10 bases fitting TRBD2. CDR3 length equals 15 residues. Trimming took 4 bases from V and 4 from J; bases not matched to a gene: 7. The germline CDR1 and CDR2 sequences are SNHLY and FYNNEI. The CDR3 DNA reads TGTGCCAGCAGTGGGACTAGCGGAATTCTGTACGAGCAGTACTTC. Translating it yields CASSGTSGILYEQYF.

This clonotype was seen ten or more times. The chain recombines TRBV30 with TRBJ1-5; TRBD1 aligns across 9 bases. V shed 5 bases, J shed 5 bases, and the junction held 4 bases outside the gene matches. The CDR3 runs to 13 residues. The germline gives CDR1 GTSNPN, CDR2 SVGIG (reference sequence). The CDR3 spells CAWGTGFDQPQHF. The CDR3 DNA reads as TGTGCCTGGGGGACAGGGTTCGATCAGCCCCAGCATTTT.

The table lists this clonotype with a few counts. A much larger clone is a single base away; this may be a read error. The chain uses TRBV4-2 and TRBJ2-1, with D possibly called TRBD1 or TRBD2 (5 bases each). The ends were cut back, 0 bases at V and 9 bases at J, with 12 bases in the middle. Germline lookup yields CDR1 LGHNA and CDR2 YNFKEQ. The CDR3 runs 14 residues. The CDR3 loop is CASSQEVRGGEQFF. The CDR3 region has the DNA TGTGCCAGCAGCCAAGAAGTACGGGGCGGTGAGCAGTTCTTC.

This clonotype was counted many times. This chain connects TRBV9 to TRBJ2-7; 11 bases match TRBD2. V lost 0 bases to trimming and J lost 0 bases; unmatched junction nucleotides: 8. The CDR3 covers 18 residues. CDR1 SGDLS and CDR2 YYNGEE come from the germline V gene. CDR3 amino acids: CASSVGLAGRISSYEQYF. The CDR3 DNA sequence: TGTGCCAGCAGCGTAGGACTAGCGGGAAGAATTAGCTCCTACGAGCAGTACTTC. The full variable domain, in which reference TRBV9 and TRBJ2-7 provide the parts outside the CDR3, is DSGVTQTPKHLITATGQRVTLRCSPRSGDLSVYWYQQSLDQGLQFLIQYYNGEERAKGNILERFSAQQFPDLHSELNLSSLELGDSALYFCASSVGLAGRISSYEQYFGPGTRLTVT.

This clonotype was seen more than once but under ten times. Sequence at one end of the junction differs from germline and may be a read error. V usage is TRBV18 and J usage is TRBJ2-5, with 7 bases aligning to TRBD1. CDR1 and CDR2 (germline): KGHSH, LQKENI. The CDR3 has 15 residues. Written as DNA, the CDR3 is TGTGCCAGCTCACAATACCAGGGGGACCAAGAGACCCAGTCCTTC. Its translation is CASSQYQGDQETQSF.

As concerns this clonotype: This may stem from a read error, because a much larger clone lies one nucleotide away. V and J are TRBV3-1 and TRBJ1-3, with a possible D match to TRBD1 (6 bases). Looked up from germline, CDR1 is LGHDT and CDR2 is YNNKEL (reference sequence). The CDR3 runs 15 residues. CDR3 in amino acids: CASSPPGATGNTIHF. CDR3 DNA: TGTGCCAGCAGCCCCCCGGGGGCGACTGGAAACACCATACATTTT.

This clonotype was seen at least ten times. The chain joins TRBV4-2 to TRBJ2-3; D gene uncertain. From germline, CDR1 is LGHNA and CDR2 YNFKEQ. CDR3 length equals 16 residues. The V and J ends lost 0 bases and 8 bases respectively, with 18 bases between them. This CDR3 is CASSQDHSLGLGTQYF. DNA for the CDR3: TGTGCCAGCAGCCAAGATCATTCCCTAGGTCTCGGTACGCAGTATTTT.

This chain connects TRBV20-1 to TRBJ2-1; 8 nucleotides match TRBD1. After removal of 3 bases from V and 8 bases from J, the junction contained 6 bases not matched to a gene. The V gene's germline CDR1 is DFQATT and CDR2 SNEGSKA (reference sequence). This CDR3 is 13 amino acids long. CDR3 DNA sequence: TGCAGTGCTAGGGGACAGGTCATCGATGAGCAGTTCTTC. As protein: CSARGQVIDEQFF.

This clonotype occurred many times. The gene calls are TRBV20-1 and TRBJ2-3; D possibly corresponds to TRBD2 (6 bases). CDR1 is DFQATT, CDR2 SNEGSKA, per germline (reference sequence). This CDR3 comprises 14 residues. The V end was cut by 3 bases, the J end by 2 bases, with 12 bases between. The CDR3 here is CSASGGGSTDTQYF. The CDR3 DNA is TGCAGTGCTAGCGGGGGAGGATCCACAGATACGCAGTATTTT.

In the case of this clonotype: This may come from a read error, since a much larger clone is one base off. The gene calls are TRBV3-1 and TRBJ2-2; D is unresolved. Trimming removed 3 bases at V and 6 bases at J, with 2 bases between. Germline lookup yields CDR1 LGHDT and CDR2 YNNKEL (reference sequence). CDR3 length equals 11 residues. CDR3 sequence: CASSHPGELFF. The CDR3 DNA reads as TGTGCCAGCAGCCATCCCGGGGAGCTGTTTTTT.